The rows below give T cell receptor beta chains drawn from one sample of a study of T cell changes during pregnancy in multiple sclerosis. Repertoires were generated with immunoSEQ multiplex PCR, while TCRdb's copy carries only in-frame clones and drops some. The repertoire consists of 70,000 to 80,000 clones, with 80% to 95% occurring once and the leading ten covering 3.7%. The sequenced sample was peripheral blood, obtained after pregnancy. The receptors were gathered from a female donor in good health, enrolled as a control in a pregnancy study. Both conserved end residues are part of each CDR3. Fields, in order: V gene, CDR3 length, D gene, J gene, clone size, CDR3 protein, CDR3 DNA. The D gene is left open where the match is weak. Only some rows state a clone size, as once, few, many or a class for expanded clones.

TRBV13	14	TRBD1	TRBJ1-6	.	CASSLTGNNSPLHF	TGTGCCAGCAGCTTGACAGGGAATAATTCACCCCTCCACTTT
TRBV28	14	TRBD2	TRBJ2-5	.	CASTFSGRSKTQYF	TGTGCCAGCACCTTTAGCGGGAGGAGTAAGACCCAGTACTTC
TRBV7-3	14	.	TRBJ2-7	.	CASSLISGGLEQYF	TGTGCCAGCAGCTTAATCTCCGGGGGACTCGAGCAGTACTTC
TRBV5-1	16	TRBD2	TRBJ2-1	.	CASSFFLGGGGNEQFF	TGCGCCAGCAGCTTTTTCCTCGGGGGGGGCGGCAATGAGCAGTTCTTC
TRBV18	15	.	TRBJ2-7	.	CASSPGQGGSYEQYF	TGTGCCAGCTCACCCGGGCAGGGGGGTTCCTACGAGCAGTACTTC
TRBV11-2	15	.	TRBJ1-2	.	CASSSLVGANYGYTF	TGTGCCAGCAGTTCGCTAGTAGGAGCTAACTATGGCTACACCTTC
TRBV28	16	TRBD2	TRBJ2-3	.	CASRPPLAGDTDTQYF	TGTGCCAGCAGGCCTCCCCTAGCGGGGGACACAGATACGCAGTATTTT
TRBV5-4	13	.	TRBJ1-3	few	CASSQTTGNTIYF	TGTGCCAGCAGCCAGACAACTGGAAACACCATATATTTT
TRBV10-3	13	.	TRBJ2-7	.	CAISLSFSYEQYF	TGTGCCATCAGCCTCTCGTTCTCCTACGAGCAGTACTTC
TRBV2	16	TRBD1	TRBJ2-5	.	CASSKEAQGLQETQYF	TGTGCCAGCAGTAAGGAGGCACAGGGGTTACAGGAGACCCAGTACTTC
TRBV6-1	16	TRBD1	TRBJ2-2	.	CASSVGQVSNTGELFF	TGTGCCAGCAGTGTAGGACAGGTTTCGAACACCGGGGAGCTGTTTTTT
TRBV5-1	15	.	TRBJ2-5	.	CASSLGVQVGETQYF	TGCGCCAGCAGCTTAGGGGTGCAGGTCGGAGAGACCCAGTACTTC
TRBV11-1	15	.	TRBJ1-2	.	CASSLQGTANYGYTF	TGTGCCAGCAGCTTACAGGGTACGGCTAACTATGGCTACACCTTC
TRBV11-2	14	TRBD1	TRBJ1-2	.	CASTPFGQGYGYTF	TGTGCCAGCACTCCCTTCGGACAGGGCTATGGCTACACCTTC
TRBV27	15	TRBD1	TRBJ2-1	.	CASSLGQVTYNEQFF	TGTGCCAGCAGTTTAGGACAGGTCACCTACAATGAGCAGTTCTTC
TRBV21-1	15	.	TRBJ1-2	.	CASSKDSRGRDGYTF	TGTGCCAGCAGCAAAGACAGCAGGGGGCGTGATGGCTACACCTTC
TRBV11-3	14	.	TRBJ2-7	.	CASSPGQNSYEQYF	TGTGCCAGCAGCCCCGGACAGAACTCCTACGAGCAGTACTTC
TRBV19	14	.	TRBJ1-1	.	CASSIGQANTEAFF	TGTGCCAGTAGTATAGGACAGGCGAACACTGAAGCTTTCTTT
TRBV27	16	TRBD1	TRBJ1-1	.	CASSLSGQGVNTEAFF	TGTGCCAGCAGTTTATCGGGACAGGGGGTGAACACTGAAGCTTTCTTT
TRBV4-3	14	TRBD1	TRBJ2-7	.	CASSETGGGYEQYF	TGCGCCAGCAGCGAAACAGGGGGCGGCTACGAGCAGTACTTC
TRBV29-1	15	.	TRBJ1-2	.	CSVEGPSSANYGYTF	TGCAGCGTTGAGGGCCCTTCTTCAGCTAACTATGGCTACACCTTC
TRBV7-3	13	TRBD1	TRBJ1-1	.	CASSAGTEVEAFF	TGTGCCAGCAGTGCCGGGACAGAGGTTGAAGCTTTCTTT
TRBV2	15	TRBD2	TRBJ2-2	.	CATSIAGLNTGELFF	TGTGCCACATCAATAGCGGGGCTAAACACCGGGGAGCTGTTTTTT
TRBV12-5	14	.	TRBJ2-1	.	CASGLEQGWNEQFF	TGTGCTAGTGGTTTGGAACAGGGTTGGAATGAGCAGTTCTTC
TRBV28	12	TRBD1	TRBJ1-2	.	CASSFRGRGYTF	TGTGCCAGCAGTTTCAGGGGGCGAGGCTACACCTTC
TRBV6-5	12	TRBD1	TRBJ2-1	.	CASSYGTAEQFF	TGTGCCAGCAGTTATGGGACAGCCGAGCAGTTCTTC
TRBV5-4	14	.	TRBJ2-7	once	CASSSNRGGYEQYF	TGTGCCAGCAGCTCCAACAGGGGGGGCTACGAGCAGTACTTC
TRBV18	15	TRBD1	TRBJ1-1	.	CASSPGSGTGDQAFF	TGTGCCAGCTCACCAGGTTCTGGGACAGGGGACCAAGCTTTCTTT
TRBV6-5	14	.	TRBJ2-1	.	CASSYGGANNEQFF	TGTGCCAGCAGTTACGGGGGGGCCAACAATGAGCAGTTCTTC